Presented here are 24 T cell receptor beta chains from one specimen sequenced in a study of T cells in Graves' hyperthyroidism and ophthalmopathy. RNA transcripts yielded amplified TCR beta CDR3 regions. The study used the HTBI primer set for a first-round RT-PCR of the TCR CDR3. TCRdb analysed the multiplex PCR reads with MiXCR anew, one entry per CDR3 protein. The sample consists of roughly 650,000 distinct CDR3 sequences, 15% to 20% of them appearing once. Sequenced sample: blood. The receptors come from a woman aged 40 to 50 with Graves' ophthalmopathy.

A few counts support this clonotype. The chain recombines TRBV4-1 with TRBJ2-3; tentative D call: TRBD1 (6 bases). Per germline, CDR1 MGHRA and CDR2 YSYEKL. This CDR3 has 14 residues. V was trimmed by 1 base and J by 6 bases, leaving 11 bases between them. CDR3 sequence reads: CASSQGRGGDTQYF. CDR3 sequence (DNA): TGCGCCAGCAGCCAAGGCAGGGGTGGGGATACGCAGTATTTT.

This clonotype was seen repeatedly, ten times or more. V gene TRBV3-1 combines with J gene TRBJ2-5; 8 bases align to TRBD2. Germline loops: CDR1 LGHDT, CDR2 YNNKEL (reference sequence). The CDR3 extends over 16 amino acids. Unmatched junction bases numbered 5, after V lost 1 base and J lost 1 base. The DNA for the CDR3 is TGTGCCAGCAGCCAAGTCGGGGGGGCGGCCCAAGAGACCCAGTACTTC. Its translation is CASSQVGGAAQETQYF.

This chain connects TRBV7-9 to TRBJ1-2, with a tentative D call TRBD1 (5 bases). Trimming removed 1 base at V and 3 bases at J, with 12 bases between. The V gene's germline CDR1 is SEHNR and CDR2 FQNEAQ (reference sequence). This CDR3 region has 15 residues. This chain's CDR3 is CASSLDAGSDYGYTF. The CDR3 nucleotides read TGTGCCAGCAGCTTAGATGCAGGGTCGGACTATGGCTACACCTTC.

This clonotype appeared a few times. This chain connects TRBV5-6 to TRBJ1-6, with D hard to call. Trimming pared 0 bases from V and 3 bases from J, leaving 10 bases between. Germline loops: CDR1 SGHDT, CDR2 YYEEEE. The CDR3 is 16 residues long. The CDR3 region has the DNA TGTGCCAGCAGCTTGGAAAAGGGATTCTATAATTCACCCCTCCACTTT. Translation: CASSLEKGFYNSPLHF.

The V gene is TRBV27, the J gene TRBJ2-5; D may be TRBD1 (6 bases). This CDR3 has 15 amino acids. The ends were cut back, 5 bases at V and 4 bases at J, with 17 bases in the middle. CDR1 MNHEY and CDR2 SMNVEV come from the germline V gene (reference sequence). CDR3 loop: CASSLIQGRAETQYF. In DNA form, the CDR3 reads TGTGCCAGCAGTCTCATACAGGGACGCGCAGAGACCCAGTACTTC.

This clonotype has just a few counts. The V gene is TRBV5-8, the J gene TRBJ1-3; D uncertain. The CDR3 is 14 amino acids. The germline V gene encodes CDR1 SGHTS and CDR2 YDEGEE. Trimming left V 6 bases short and J 0 bases short, with 10 bases between. The CDR3 here is CASKLIGSGNTIYF. CDR3 nucleotides: TGTGCCAGCAAACTGATTGGCTCTGGAAACACCATATATTTT.

This clonotype turned up a few times. The genes are TRBV20-1 and TRBJ2-2; 7 nucleotides align to TRBD1. The length of the CDR3 is 14 residues. V dropped 2 bases and J dropped 1; count of bases not matched to a gene: 1. Germline V lookup: CDR1 DFQATT, CDR2 SNEGSKA (reference sequence). The CDR3: CSARRQGNTGELFF. In nucleotides, the CDR3 is TGCAGTGCTAGACGACAGGGGAACACCGGGGAGCTGTTTTTT.

V is TRBV30 and J is TRBJ1-6, with D perhaps matching TRBD1 (6 bases). Germline V gene data show CDR1 as GTSNPN and CDR2 as SVGIG (reference sequence). The V and J ends lost 3 bases and 7 bases respectively, with 16 bases between them. This CDR3 comprises 15 residues. The CDR3 region is CAWRKEIGGNSPLHF. The CDR3 DNA sequence: TGTGCCTGGAGAAAGGAGATTGGGGGCAATTCACCCCTCCACTTT. The full variable domain, in which reference TRBV30 and TRBJ1-6 provide the parts outside the CDR3, is SQTIHQWPATLVQPVGSPLSLECTVEGTSNPNLYWYRQAAGRGLQLLFYSVGIGQISSEVPQNLSASRPQDRQFILSSKKLLLSDSGFYLCAWRKEIGGNSPLHFGNGTRLTVT.

In this sample, this clonotype turned up many times. The chain employs TRBV11-2 and TRBJ2-3; D gene ambiguous. This CDR3 is built from 14 residues. The V gene lost 4 bases and the J gene lost 5 bases, with 13 bases spanning the gap. Germline CDR1 and CDR2: SGHAT and FQNNGV. The CDR3 DNA is TGTGCCAGCAGCTCTGGACCGAGCTTAGATACGCAGTATTTT. Translated: CASSSGPSLDTQYF.

In this sample, this clonotype turned up many times. The V call is TRBV12-3 or TRBV12-4, the J call TRBJ1-1; the match to TRBD1 covers 8 bases. Germline trimming cut 2 bases from V and 1 base from J; bases unmatched to any gene: 6. CDR3 size: 16 residues. The CDR3 region has the DNA TGTGCCAGCAGTTTAAGGTCGGGACAGGCGAACACTGAAGCTTTCTTT. Translated: CASSLRSGQANTEAFF.

This clonotype was counted many times. This chain joins TRBV9 and TRBJ2-7; D may be TRBD2 (7 bases). The CDR3 loop spans 14 amino acids. CDR1 SGDLS and CDR2 YYNGEE come from the germline V gene. V shed 4 bases and J shed 1 base, with 12 bases lying between them. CDR3 region: CASSRGAGSYEQYF. The CDR3 coding sequence is TGTGCCAGCAGCCGGGGGGCTGGGTCCTACGAGCAGTACTTC.

This clonotype came up a few times. V and J are TRBV20-1 and TRBJ1-2; D possibly corresponds to TRBD1 (5 bases). The CDR3 has 15 residues. The V and J ends lost 2 bases and 4 bases respectively, with 17 bases between them. In germline, CDR1 is DFQATT, CDR2 SNEGSKA (reference sequence). The CDR3 protein is CSARPTGGFVYGYTF. The CDR3 coding sequence is TGCAGTGCTAGACCGACGGGGGGATTTGTCTATGGCTACACCTTC.

The sample holds many counts of this clonotype. The chain has TRBV30 and TRBJ2-7; TRBD1 agrees at 7 bases. This CDR3 comprises 14 residues. V was clipped by 2 bases and J by 6 bases; unmatched bases: 10. The V gene's germline CDR1 is GTSNPN and CDR2 SVGIG (reference sequence). The CDR3 DNA sequence: TGTGCCTGGAGTCCCCCCGGGACAGTTACCGAGCAGTACTTC. It encodes CAWSPPGTVTEQYF.

This clonotype was seen a handful of times. The chain carries TRBV5-1 and TRBJ2-7; D tentatively fits TRBD1 or TRBD2 (5 bases each). V gave up 1 base and J gave up 1 base, with 15 bases separating them. The CDR3 has 16 residues. The germline V gene has CDR1 SGHRS and CDR2 YFSETQ. For the CDR3, the DNA is TGCGCCAGCAGCTTGCTTCCGGGACGAGGGTCCTACGAGCAGTACTTC. Translation: CASSLLPGRGSYEQYF.

This clonotype was counted between two and nine times. This rearrangement joins TRBV28 to TRBJ1-1, with unresolved D. The germline V gene has CDR1 MDHEN and CDR2 SYDVKM. This CDR3 has 12 amino acids. V gave up 6 bases and J gave up 9 bases, with 14 bases separating them. CDR3 nucleotides: TGTGCCAGCAGAGCCACCGCACGGAAAGCTTTCTTT. It is translated as CASRATARKAFF.

The chain is built from TRBV7-8 and TRBJ2-7, with unresolved D. The CDR3 covers 13 residues. Between the trimmed V and J ends, which lost 4 bases and 7 bases, there was a span of 14 bases. Germline CDR1 SGHVS, CDR2 FQNEAQ. This chain's CDR3 is CASSSDLSSEQYF. In DNA form, the CDR3 reads TGTGCCAGCAGCTCAGATTTGTCGAGTGAGCAGTACTTC.

In this sample, this clonotype turned up many times. This chain connects TRBV2 to TRBJ1-2; TRBD1 agrees at 7 bases. Germline lookup yields CDR1 SNHLY and CDR2 FYNNEI. Losses at the gene ends were 6 bases for V and 2 bases for J; bases not matched to a gene: 6. The CDR3 loop spans 14 amino acids. CDR3 nucleotide sequence: TGTGCCAGCAGCGTCGGACAGGACAACTATGGCTACACCTTC. This codes for CASSVGQDNYGYTF.

There are many counts of this clonotype. The germline gene is not matched at one end of the junction; a read error may be the cause. The chain joins TRBV5-1 to TRBJ2-1; no clear D. Germline V gene data show CDR1 as SGHRS and CDR2 as YFSETQ. The CDR3 covers 12 residues. The CDR3 nucleotides read TGTGCCAGCAGCTCATCGGGCAATGAGCAGTTCTTC. This encodes CASSSSGNEQFF.

There are a few counts of this clonotype. This sequence joins TRBV7-9 and TRBJ1-1; D unclear. V was clipped by 5 bases and J by 5 bases, with 21 bases between them. This CDR3 region has 16 residues. The germline CDR1 and CDR2 sequences are SEHNR and FQNEAQ (reference sequence). Written as DNA, the CDR3 is TGTGCCAGCAGCCCCGAGGTAAATAGGGATAGGACTGAAGCTTTCTTT. This sequence encodes CASSPEVNRDRTEAFF.

This chain joins TRBV28 and TRBJ2-1, with D unclear. V was trimmed by 3 bases and J by 15 bases, leaving 21 bases between them. The germline V gene has CDR1 MDHEN and CDR2 SYDVKM. The CDR3 is 14 residues long. DNA of the CDR3: TGTGCCAGCAGTTTTTACCGACAAAACCCCATGGTGTTCTTC. It yields the protein CASSFYRQNPMVFF.

This clonotype has only a few counts. The chain carries TRBV20-1 and TRBJ2-1, with D tentatively TRBD2 (6 bases). Germline V gene sequence: CDR1 DFQATT, CDR2 SNEGSKA (reference sequence). V lost 6 bases, J lost 3 bases, and 18 bases lay in between. This CDR3 has 15 residues. CDR3 coding DNA: TGCAGTGCGCGAGAGGCGGGACCATTCTACAATGAGCAGTTCTTC. Translation gives CSAREAGPFYNEQFF.

This clonotype was seen ten or more times. The genes are TRBV5-1 and TRBJ2-3; TRBD1 might be the D (6 bases). Between the trimmed V and J ends, which lost 2 bases and 5 bases, there was a span of 6 bases. Germline lookup yields CDR1 SGHRS and CDR2 YFSETQ. CDR3 length: 12 residues. Written as DNA, the CDR3 is TGCGCCAGCAGCTTACAGGGAGATACGCAGTATTTT. It encodes CASSLQGDTQYF. The variable domain in full, completed from reference TRBV5-1 and TRBJ2-3, reads KAGVTQTPRYLIKTRGQQVTLSCSPISGHRSVSWYQQTPGQGLQFLFEYFSETQRNKGNFPGRFSGRQFSNSRSEMNVSTLELGDSALYLCASSLQGDTQYFGPGTRLTVL.

This clonotype was seen at least ten times. This chain connects TRBV29-1 to TRBJ1-1; D is perhaps TRBD1 (5 bases). The germline V gene encodes CDR1 SQVTM and CDR2 ANQGSEA. V was trimmed by 1 base and J by 0 bases, leaving 6 bases between them. There are 13 residues in the CDR3. The CDR3 nucleotides read TGCAGCGTTGAAGGGACAATGAACACTGAAGCTTTCTTT. Protein sequence: CSVEGTMNTEAFF.

This clonotype was recorded at least ten times. The V and J genes are TRBV2 and TRBJ1-3; no firm D call. V was trimmed by 2 bases and J by 6 bases, leaving 5 bases between them. The CDR3 covers 12 residues. In germline, CDR1 is SNHLY, CDR2 FYNNEI. The CDR3 protein is CASSERINTIYF. The CDR3 coding sequence is TGTGCCAGCAGTGAACGGATAAACACCATATATTTT. The whole variable domain, filled in from reference TRBV2 and TRBJ1-3, reads EPEVTQTPSHQVTQMGQEVILRCVPISNHLYFYWYRQILGQKVEFLVSFYNNEISEKSEIFDDQFSVERPDGSNFTLKIRSTKLEDSAMYFCASSERINTIYFGEGSWLTVV.